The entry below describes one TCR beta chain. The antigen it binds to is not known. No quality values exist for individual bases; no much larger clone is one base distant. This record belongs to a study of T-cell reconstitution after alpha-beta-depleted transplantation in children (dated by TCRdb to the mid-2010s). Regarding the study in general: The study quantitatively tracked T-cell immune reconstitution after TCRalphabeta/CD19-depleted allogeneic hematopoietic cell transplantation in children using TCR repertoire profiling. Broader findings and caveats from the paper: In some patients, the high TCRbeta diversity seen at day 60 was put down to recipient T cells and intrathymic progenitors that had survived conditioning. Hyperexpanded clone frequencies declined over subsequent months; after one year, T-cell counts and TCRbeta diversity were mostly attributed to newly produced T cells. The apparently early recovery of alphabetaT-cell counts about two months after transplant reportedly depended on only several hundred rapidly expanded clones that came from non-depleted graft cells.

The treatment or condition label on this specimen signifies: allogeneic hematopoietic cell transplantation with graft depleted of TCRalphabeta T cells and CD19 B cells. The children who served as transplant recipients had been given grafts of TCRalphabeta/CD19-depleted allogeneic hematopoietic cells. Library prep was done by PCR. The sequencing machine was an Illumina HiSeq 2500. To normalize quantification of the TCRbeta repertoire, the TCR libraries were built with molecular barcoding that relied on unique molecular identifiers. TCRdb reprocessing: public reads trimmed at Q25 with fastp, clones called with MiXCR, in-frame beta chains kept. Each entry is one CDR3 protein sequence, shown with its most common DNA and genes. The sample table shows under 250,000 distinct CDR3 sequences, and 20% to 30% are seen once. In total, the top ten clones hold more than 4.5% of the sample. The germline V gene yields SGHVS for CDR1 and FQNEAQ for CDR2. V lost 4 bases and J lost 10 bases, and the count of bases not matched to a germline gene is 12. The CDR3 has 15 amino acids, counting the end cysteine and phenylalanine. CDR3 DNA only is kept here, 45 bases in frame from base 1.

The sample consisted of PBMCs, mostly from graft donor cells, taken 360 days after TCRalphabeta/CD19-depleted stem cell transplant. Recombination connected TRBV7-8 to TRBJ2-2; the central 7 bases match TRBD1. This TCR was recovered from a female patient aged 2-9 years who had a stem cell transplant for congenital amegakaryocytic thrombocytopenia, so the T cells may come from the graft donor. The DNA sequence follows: TGTGCCAGCAGCTCAACAGGGGTAGTAGCCGCGGAGCTGTTTTTT. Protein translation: CASSSTGVVAAELFF. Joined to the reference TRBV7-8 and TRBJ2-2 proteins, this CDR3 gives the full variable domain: GAGVSQSPRYKVAKRGQDVALRCDPISGHVSLFWYQQALGQGPEFLTYFQNEAQLDKSGLPSDRFFAERPEGSVSTLKIQRTQQEDSAVYLCASSSTGVVAAELFFGEGSRLTVL.